The 8 T cell receptor beta chains below all came from one sample that was sequenced in a study of blood T cells in healthy people across ages (dated by TCRdb to between 2014 and 2017). Library prep was done by 5' RACE. TCRdb lists the instrument as Illumina HiSeq 2500. A second PCR of roughly 6 to 11 cycles was run with a J-beta primer mix and a sample-barcoded 5' primer. Through fastp at Q25 and MiXCR, TCRdb rebuilt clones from the public reads, retaining in-frame beta chains. Entries are consolidated by CDR3 protein sequence, retaining the most common genes and DNA. The sample records about 1.5 million distinct CDR3 sequences, 35% to 45% of which are singletons. The ten largest make up approximately 4% of the sample. The sample taken for sequencing was blood. Receptors were obtained from a young woman in good health.

The sample holds a few counts of this clonotype. The genes are TRBV6-2 or TRBV6-3 and TRBJ2-3, with 8 bases identical to TRBD2. CDR3 length: 14 residues. The ends lost 6 bases at V and 6 bases at J; junction bases unmatched: 8. CDR1 is MNHEY and CDR2 is SVGEGT in the germline V gene. In nucleotides, the CDR3 is TGTGCCAGCAGCTCTAGAAGCGGGGGTGATACGCAGTATTTT. Translation: CASSSRSGGDTQYF.

The rearrangement uses TRBV27 and TRBJ2-2; possibly TRBD1 for D (6 bases). The CDR3 spans 13 residues. CDR1 MNHEY and CDR2 SMNVEV come from the germline V gene (reference sequence). Trimming pared 5 bases from V and 6 bases from J, leaving 10 bases between. CDR3 sequence reads: CASSPWGPGELFF. The CDR3 coding sequence is TGTGCCAGCAGTCCCTGGGGGCCCGGGGAGCTGTTTTTT.

This clonotype was detected only a few times. This CDR3 is CSARDLGNQETQYF. CDR3 sequence (DNA): TGCAGTGCTAGAGATCTGGGGAACCAAGAGACCCAGTACTTC. The genes are TRBV20-1 and TRBJ2-5; D unresolved. Germline CDR1 reads DFQATT; CDR2 reads SNEGSKA (reference sequence). Trimming stripped 0 bases from V and 0 bases from J, with 8 bases between. The CDR3 is 14 amino acids.

This clonotype was detected only a few times. The chain is built from TRBV4-1 and TRBJ1-2, with D possibly matching TRBD1 (5 bases). The V end was cut by 0 bases, the J end by 3 bases, with 14 bases between. The CDR3 has 16 residues. The V gene's germline CDR1 is MGHRA and CDR2 YSYEKL. The DNA for the CDR3 is TGCGCCAGCAGCCAAGAATCTGGGACGGGATACTATGGCTACACCTTC. The encoded protein is CASSQESGTGYYGYTF.

The chain couples TRBV20-1 to TRBJ2-3, with D possibly being TRBD2 (5 bases). This CDR3 spans 14 amino acids. V was shortened by 5 bases and J by 0 bases, with 12 bases between the two germline ends. CDR1 and CDR2 from the germline V gene are DFQATT and SNEGSKA (reference sequence). This chain's CDR3 is CSAPDWTSTDTQYF. The DNA for the CDR3 is TGCAGTGCTCCGGACTGGACTAGCACAGATACGCAGTATTTT.

This clonotype was detected only a few times. J is TRBJ1-5 and V is TRBV12-3 or TRBV12-4; TRBD1 agrees at 9 bases. The CDR3 has 15 amino acids. Trimming cost V 7 bases and J 3 bases; bases outside gene matches: 7. CDR3 sequence reads: CASTPDRGNNQPQHF. Here the CDR3 DNA reads TGTGCCAGCACCCCGGACAGGGGAAACAATCAGCCCCAGCATTTT.

This clonotype was picked up a small number of times. CDR3 sequence: CATKVAGGSYEQYF. The CDR3 DNA follows: TGTGCCACCAAAGTAGCGGGAGGATCCTACGAGCAGTACTTC. The V gene is TRBV6-5, the J gene TRBJ2-7, with 10 positions matching TRBD2. CDR1 is MNHEY and CDR2 is SVGAGI in the germline V gene. This CDR3 has 14 amino acids. V shed 10 bases, J shed 1 base, and the junction held 7 bases outside the gene matches.

This chain links TRBV28 with TRBJ2-1; D is perhaps TRBD2 (6 bases). In germline, CDR1 is MDHEN, CDR2 SYDVKM. There are 16 residues in the CDR3. V was shortened by 7 bases and J by 3 bases, with 19 bases between the two germline ends. The CDR3 protein is CASNSLGGIRYNEQFF. The CDR3 coding sequence is TGTGCCAGCAACTCCCTCGGGGGAATTCGCTACAATGAGCAGTTCTTC.